This TCR beta chain was captured in a study of T cell responses to AZD1222 COVID-19 vaccine. The overall study: Combined were second doses at about 4 or about 12 weeks.

The germline gives CDR1 LNHDA, CDR2 SQIVND (reference sequence). V was shortened by 3 bases and J by 4 bases, with 10 bases between the two germline ends. This CDR3 has 13 residues. As concerns this clone: Its antigen is undetermined.

Profiled with immunoSEQ multiplex PCR; TCRdb holds only in-frame clones, not every one. In the table there are 95,000 to 150,000 clones, around 86% of which are singletons. Notes on the study in general: Clonal diversity may have been underestimated, and the donors were mostly white British, with more females than males. Distributed over spike, vaccine-associated CD4 TCRs predominated at 160-218 and 743-854. Without day 14 samples, only post-peak T cell repertoires were studied.

The chain employs TRBV19 and TRBJ2-7; D uncertain. This clonotype was sampled from an adult in good health. The sequenced sample was peripheral blood, obtained on day 0 of AZD1222 vaccination. The CDR3 bases are TGTGCCAGTAGTATTGTCGCGAGTTACGAGCAGTACTTC. Encoded protein: CASSIVASYEQYF.